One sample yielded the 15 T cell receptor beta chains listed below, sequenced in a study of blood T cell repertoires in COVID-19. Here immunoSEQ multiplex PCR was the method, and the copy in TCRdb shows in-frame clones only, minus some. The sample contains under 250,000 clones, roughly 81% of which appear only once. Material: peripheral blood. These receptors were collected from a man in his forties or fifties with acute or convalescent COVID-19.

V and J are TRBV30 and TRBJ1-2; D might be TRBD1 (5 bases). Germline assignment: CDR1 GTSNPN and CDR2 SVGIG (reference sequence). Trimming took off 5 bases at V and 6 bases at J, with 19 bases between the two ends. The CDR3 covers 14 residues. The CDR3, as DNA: TGTGCCTGGGGGAGACTGGACGGACAAAATGGCTACACCTTC. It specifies CAWGRLDGQNGYTF.

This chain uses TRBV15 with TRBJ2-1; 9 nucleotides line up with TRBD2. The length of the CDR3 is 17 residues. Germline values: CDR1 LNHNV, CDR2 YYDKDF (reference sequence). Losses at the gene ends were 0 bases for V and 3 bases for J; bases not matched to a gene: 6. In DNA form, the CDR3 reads TGTGCCACCAGCAGAGATGGCGGGAGGGCCTACTACAATGAGCAGTTCTTC. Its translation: CATSRDGGRAYYNEQFF.

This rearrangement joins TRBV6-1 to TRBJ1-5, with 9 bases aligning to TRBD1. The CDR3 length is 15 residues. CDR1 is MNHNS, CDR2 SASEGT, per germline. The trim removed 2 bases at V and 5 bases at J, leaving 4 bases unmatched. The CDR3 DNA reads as TGTGCCAGCAGTGAACGGGACAGGGACTATCAGCCCCAGCATTTT. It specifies CASSERDRDYQPQHF.

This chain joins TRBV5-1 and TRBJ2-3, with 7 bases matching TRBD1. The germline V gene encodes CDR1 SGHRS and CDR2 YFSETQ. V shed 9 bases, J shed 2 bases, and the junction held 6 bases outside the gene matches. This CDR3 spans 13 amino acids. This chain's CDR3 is CATSTGDTDTQYF. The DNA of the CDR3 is TGCGCCACCAGTACAGGGGACACAGATACGCAGTATTTT.

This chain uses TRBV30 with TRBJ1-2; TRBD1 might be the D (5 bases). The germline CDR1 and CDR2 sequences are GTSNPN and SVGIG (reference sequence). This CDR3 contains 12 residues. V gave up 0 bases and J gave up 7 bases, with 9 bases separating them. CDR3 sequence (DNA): TGTGCCTGGAGTGTGGCAGGGCTTGGCTACACCTTC. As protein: CAWSVAGLGYTF.

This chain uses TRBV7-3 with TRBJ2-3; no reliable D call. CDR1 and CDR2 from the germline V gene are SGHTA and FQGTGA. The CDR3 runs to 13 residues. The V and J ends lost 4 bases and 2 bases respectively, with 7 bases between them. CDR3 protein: CASSSPNTDTQYF. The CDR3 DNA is TGTGCCAGCAGCTCGCCTAACACAGATACGCAGTATTTT.

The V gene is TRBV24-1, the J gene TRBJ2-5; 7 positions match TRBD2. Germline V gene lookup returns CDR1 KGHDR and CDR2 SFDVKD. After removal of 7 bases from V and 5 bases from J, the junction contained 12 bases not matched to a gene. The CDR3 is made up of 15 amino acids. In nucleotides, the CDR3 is TGTGCCACCAGGCGAACGGGGGGTCGGGAGGAGACCCAGTACTTC. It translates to CATRRTGGREETQYF.

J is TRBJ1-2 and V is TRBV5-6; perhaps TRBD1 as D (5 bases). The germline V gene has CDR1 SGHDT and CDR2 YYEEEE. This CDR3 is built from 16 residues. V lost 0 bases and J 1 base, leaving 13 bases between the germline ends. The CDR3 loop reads CASSLGGPSFNYGYTF. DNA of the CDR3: TGTGCCAGCAGCTTGGGGGGCCCCAGCTTTAACTATGGCTACACCTTC.

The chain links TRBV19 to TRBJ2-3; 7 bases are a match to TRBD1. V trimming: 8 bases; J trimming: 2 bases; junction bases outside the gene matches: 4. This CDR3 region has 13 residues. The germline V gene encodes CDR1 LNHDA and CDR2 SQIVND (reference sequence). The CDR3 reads CASRQGATDTQYF. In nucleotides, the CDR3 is TGTGCCAGTCGACAGGGAGCCACAGATACGCAGTATTTT.

In DNA, the CDR3 is TGTGCCGGGGACAGAAGAGGGACTGAAGCTTTCTTT. Its translation: CAGDRRGTEAFF. This chain uses TRBV30 with TRBJ1-1; 7 nucleotides line up with TRBD1. This CDR3 has 12 amino acids. CDR1 GTSNPN and CDR2 SVGIG come from the germline V gene (reference sequence). Trimming cost V 8 bases and J 5 bases; bases outside gene matches: 8.

The CDR3 DNA sequence: TGTGCCAGCGAGTTGACTAGCGGGAGTTCCTACGAGCAGTACTTC. Amino acids: CASELTSGSSYEQYF. The chain couples TRBV6-5 to TRBJ2-7; 12 bases agree with TRBD2. This CDR3 region has 15 residues. V was pared by 8 bases and J by 1 base, with 6 bases of the junction left unmatched. Germline loops: CDR1 MNHEY, CDR2 SVGAGI.

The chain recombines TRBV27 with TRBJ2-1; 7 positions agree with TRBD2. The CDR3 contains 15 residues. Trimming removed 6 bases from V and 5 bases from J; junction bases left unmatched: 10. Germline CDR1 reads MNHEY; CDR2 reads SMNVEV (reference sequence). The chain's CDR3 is CASSPPGAGHNEQFF. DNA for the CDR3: TGTGCCAGCAGCCCGCCAGGAGCGGGACACAATGAGCAGTTCTTC.

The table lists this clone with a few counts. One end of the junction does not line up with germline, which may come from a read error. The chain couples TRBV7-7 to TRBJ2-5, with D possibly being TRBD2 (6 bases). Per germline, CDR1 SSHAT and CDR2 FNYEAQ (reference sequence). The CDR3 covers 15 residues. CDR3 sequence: CASSPTAGRQETQYF. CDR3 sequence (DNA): TGTGCTAGCAGCCCGACCGCCGGGAGACAAGAGACCCAGTACTTC.

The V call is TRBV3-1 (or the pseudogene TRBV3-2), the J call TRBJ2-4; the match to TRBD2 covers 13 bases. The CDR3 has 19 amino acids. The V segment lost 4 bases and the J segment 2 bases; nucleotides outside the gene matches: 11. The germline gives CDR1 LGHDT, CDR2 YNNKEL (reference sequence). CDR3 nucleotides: TGTGCCAGCAGCCCGTGGCGAGGACTAGCGGGGGAAACCAAAAACATTCAGTACTTC. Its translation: CASSPWRGLAGETKNIQYF.

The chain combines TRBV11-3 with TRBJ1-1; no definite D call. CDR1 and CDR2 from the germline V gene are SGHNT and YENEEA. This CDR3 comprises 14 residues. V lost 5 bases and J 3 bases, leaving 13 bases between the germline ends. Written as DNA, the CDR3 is TGTGCCAGCAGCCCCCAGGCCTCGTACACTGAAGCTTTCTTT. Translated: CASSPQASYTEAFF.